The source of this T cell receptor beta chain is a study of T-cell reconstitution after alpha-beta-depleted transplantation in children. A library of TCRbeta sequences, prepared with unique molecular identifiers, was generated. TCRdb ran MiXCR on the PCR reads and lists one entry per CDR3 protein. This table has 700,000 to 950,000 distinct CDR3 sequences, approximately 15% appearing once. This clonotype was detected many times. What it recognizes is unknown. The CDR3 spans 16 residues. Germline V gene sequence: CDR1 LNHDA, CDR2 SQIVND (reference sequence). V dropped 6 bases and J dropped 1 base, with 16 bases sitting between them. General study findings and limits: In some patients, recipient T cells and intrathymic progenitors surviving conditioning explained high day-60 diversity. Most T-cell counts and diversity one year after the transplant came from T cells that were newly produced. Several hundred expanded graft clones reportedly supplied alpha-beta T cells about two months after transplant.

This sequence was found in a male patient between 5 and 17 years old who had a stem cell transplant for acute lymphoblastic leukemia, so the T cells may come from the graft donor. The sample was PBMCs, mostly from graft donor cells, taken 360 days after TCRalphabeta/CD19-depleted stem cell transplant. This chain links TRBV19 with TRBJ1-5; D uncertain. CDR3 sequence reads: CASRSKVRGSNQPQHF. The CDR3 coding sequence is TGTGCCAGTAGGTCAAAGGTTAGAGGGAGCAATCAGCCCCAGCATTTT.